This TCR beta chain was recovered during a study of CD8 T cells in ankylosing spondylitis. Germline V gene lookup returns CDR1 SQVTM and CDR2 ANQGSEA. The CDR3 totals 14 residues. Trimming stripped 4 bases from V and 3 bases from J, with 12 bases between. TCRdb independently ran MiXCR on the 5' RACE reads; one entry per CDR3 protein. The top ten hold under 20% of the sample, which has about 750,000 distinct CDR3 sequences, around 20% seen once. This clonotype was seen more than once but under ten times. Its antigen remains unknown. Findings of the study overall: What appeared characteristic of ankylosing spondylitis blood was a TCR beta motif of 7 or 8 highly homologous variants.

The chain is built from TRBV29-1 and TRBJ2-2; either TRBD1 or TRBD2 may fit D (5 bases each). The sequencing sample was made of blood, either unsorted or a sorted T cell fraction (not recorded which). The receptor's source is a male donor with ankylosing spondylitis. CDR3 sequence: CSVVYGTYTGELFF. Here the CDR3 DNA reads TGCAGCGTTGTTTACGGGACGTACACCGGGGAGCTGTTTTTT.